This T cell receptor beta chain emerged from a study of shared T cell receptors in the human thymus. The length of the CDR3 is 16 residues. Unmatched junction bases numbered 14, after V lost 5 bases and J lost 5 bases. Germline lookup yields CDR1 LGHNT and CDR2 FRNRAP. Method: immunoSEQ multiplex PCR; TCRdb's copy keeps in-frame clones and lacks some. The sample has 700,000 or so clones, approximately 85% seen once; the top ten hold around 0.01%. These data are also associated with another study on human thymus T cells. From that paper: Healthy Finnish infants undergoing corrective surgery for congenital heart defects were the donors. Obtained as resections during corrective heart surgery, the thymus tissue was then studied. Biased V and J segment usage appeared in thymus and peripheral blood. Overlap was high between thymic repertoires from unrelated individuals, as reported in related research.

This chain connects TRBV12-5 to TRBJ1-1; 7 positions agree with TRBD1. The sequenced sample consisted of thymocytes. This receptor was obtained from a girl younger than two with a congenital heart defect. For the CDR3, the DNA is TGTGCTAGTGGTCCGAACAGGGACAGCGGGTTTACTGAAGCTTTCTTT. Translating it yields CASGPNRDSGFTEAFF.